The 13 T cell receptor beta chains given below trace back to one sample, sequenced in a study of patients and donors after allogeneic stem cell transplantation. TCRdb called the RT-PCR reads again in MiXCR, with one record for every CDR3 protein. The sample carries about a million distinct CDR3 sequences, around 17% recorded once. The sequenced material came from blood, either unsorted or a sorted T cell fraction (not recorded which). The source of these receptors is a human donor who was either an allogeneic HSCT recipient or a stem cell or donor lymphocyte infusion donor (not recorded which). It is not recorded whose cells these are; they may come from a transplant donor.

The chain is built from TRBV7-9 and TRBJ2-5; no clear D. With 5 bases removed from V and 5 bases from J, the gap between germline ends came to 15 bases. Germline V gene data show CDR1 as SEHNR and CDR2 as FQNEAQ (reference sequence). The CDR3 contains 14 residues. The CDR3 sequence is CASSHPLEWETQYF. DNA of the CDR3: TGTGCCAGCAGCCATCCTTTGGAGTGGGAGACCCAGTACTTC.

This chain links TRBV5-1 with TRBJ2-7; D is perhaps TRBD1 (5 bases). Deletions cut 0 bases from V and 1 base from J, with 8 bases between. This CDR3 has 14 amino acids. Germline CDR1 SGHRS, CDR2 YFSETQ. The CDR3 loop is CASSLGTKSYEQYF. CDR3 DNA sequence: TGCGCCAGCAGCTTGGGGACAAAATCCTACGAGCAGTACTTC. The full variable domain, with the rest looked up from reference TRBV5-1 and TRBJ2-7, is KAGVTQTPRYLIKTRGQQVTLSCSPISGHRSVSWYQQTPGQGLQFLFEYFSETQRNKGNFPGRFSGRQFSNSRSEMNVSTLELGDSALYLCASSLGTKSYEQYFGPGTRLTVT.

The chain links TRBV27 to TRBJ1-6, with D unresolved. V was clipped by 0 bases and J by 6 bases, with 15 bases between them. Germline values: CDR1 MNHEY, CDR2 SMNVEV (reference sequence). CDR3 length equals 17 residues. The CDR3 nucleotides are TGTGCCAGCAGTTTATCTCTGGAGGAGCGCTCTAATTCACCCCTCCACTTT. Encoded protein: CASSLSLEERSNSPLHF.

This clonotype appeared a few times. The chain carries TRBV12-3 or TRBV12-4 and TRBJ1-5, with D possibly TRBD1 on 6 matching bases. The CDR3 is 17 residues long. The ends were cut back, 7 bases at V and 1 base at J, with 20 bases in the middle. CDR3 sequence: CASTNQMGGRSNQPQHF. CDR3 nucleotides: TGTGCCAGCACCAACCAAATGGGGGGCCGGAGCAATCAGCCCCAGCATTTT.

V gene TRBV14 combines with J gene TRBJ2-1, with 11 nucleotides matching TRBD2. The germline V gene has CDR1 SGHDN and CDR2 FVKESK. CDR3 length: 15 amino acids. Trimming removed 1 base from V and 9 bases from J; junction bases left unmatched: 5. The CDR3 protein is CASSQVTSGSLEQFF. CDR3 DNA: TGTGCCAGCAGCCAAGTAACTAGCGGGAGTCTTGAGCAGTTCTTC.

Ten or more counts support this clonotype. This rearrangement joins TRBV7-8 to TRBJ1-5; weak D call: TRBD1 (6 bases). The length of the CDR3 is 14 residues. Trimming removed 1 base at V and 4 bases at J, with 8 bases between. Germline V gives CDR1 SGHVS, CDR2 FQNEAQ. CDR3 sequence: CASSLDRVNQPQHF. DNA of the CDR3: TGTGCCAGCAGCTTAGACAGGGTGAATCAGCCCCAGCATTTT.

The V and J genes are TRBV29-1 and TRBJ2-7; 8 bases fit TRBD1. The CDR3 consists of 13 residues. Trimming cost V 6 bases and J 0 bases; bases outside gene matches: 4. CDR1 and CDR2 (germline): SQVTM, ANQGSEA. This chain's CDR3 is CSVGQASSYEQYF. The CDR3 bases are TGCAGCGTGGGACAGGCCAGCTCCTACGAGCAGTACTTC.

The chain links TRBV7-7 to TRBJ1-1; D unresolved. V lost 5 bases and J lost 2, with 9 bases in between. This CDR3 is 13 amino acids long. Germline V CDR1 and CDR2: SSHAT, FNYEAQ (reference sequence). CDR3 in DNA: TGTGCCAGCAGCCTGAGCCAAAACACTGAAGCTTTCTTT. Protein: CASSLSQNTEAFF.

The sample holds a few counts of this clonotype. J is TRBJ1-5 and V is TRBV6-1; weak D call: TRBD1 (5 bases). CDR1 MNHNS and CDR2 SASEGT come from the germline V gene. The CDR3 has 15 residues. V shed 6 bases and J shed 4 bases, with 16 bases lying between them. CDR3 residues: CASSSRQRGNQPQHF. The DNA of the CDR3 is TGTGCCAGCAGCTCTAGACAGAGGGGTAATCAGCCCCAGCATTTT.

V is TRBV29-1 and J is TRBJ2-1; a weak D match, TRBD1 (5 bases). Germline CDR1 and CDR2: SQVTM and ANQGSEA. Trimming pared 3 bases from V and 0 bases from J, leaving 12 bases between. This CDR3 has 15 amino acids. The CDR3 loop is CSVEFGRGSYNEQFF. CDR3 DNA sequence: TGCAGCGTTGAGTTCGGTAGGGGCTCCTACAATGAGCAGTTCTTC.

The rearrangement uses TRBV7-9 and TRBJ2-1; D is unclear. Looked up from germline, CDR1 is SEHNR and CDR2 is FQNEAQ (reference sequence). The V end was cut by 0 bases, the J end by 8 bases, with 8 bases between. The CDR3 sequence is 13 residues long. This CDR3 is CASSLASMDEQFF. The DNA of the CDR3 is TGTGCCAGCAGCTTAGCGAGTATGGATGAGCAGTTCTTC.

The chain employs TRBV5-1 and TRBJ2-3; 11 bases are shared with TRBD2. J was trimmed by 11 bases and V by 6 bases; bases with no gene match: 14. Germline CDR1 SGHRS, CDR2 YFSETQ. The length of the CDR3 is 15 residues. CDR3 residues: CASTLDSVTSGRQYF. The DNA for the CDR3 is TGCGCCAGCACCTTAGACAGCGTCACTAGCGGGAGGCAGTATTTT.

This clonotype was counted between two and nine times. The chain links TRBV29-1 to TRBJ1-2, with D hard to call. The germline gives CDR1 SQVTM, CDR2 ANQGSEA. V lost 0 bases and J lost 0, with 11 bases in between. The CDR3 is 15 residues long. The CDR3 sequence is CSVEEGWGTNYGYTF. The CDR3 nucleotides are TGCAGCGTTGAAGAAGGGTGGGGAACTAACTATGGCTACACCTTC.